This T cell receptor (beta chain) was sequenced in a study of CD8 T cells in Susac syndrome. The CDR3 has 14 amino acids. Trimming took off 3 bases at V and 0 bases at J, with 7 bases between the two ends. The germline CDR1 and CDR2 sequences are SEHNR and FQNEAQ (reference sequence). The multiple sclerosis controls consisted of treatment-naive patients with relapsing-remitting disease, either stable or active. Through negative isolation, CD4+ and CD8+ T cells were obtained, while TEMRA cells were enriched using FACS. A quantity of 0.5 to 1 ug RNA underwent reverse transcription using random hexamers. An immunoSEQ multiplex PCR amplified TCR beta CDR3 over 54 Vbeta and 13 Jbeta. MiXCR, run by TCRdb on the immunoSEQ multiplex PCR reads, gives a single entry per CDR3 protein. The data contain around 130,000 distinct CDR3 sequences, 94% of them singletons.

This TCR derives from a human donor with multiple sclerosis. Sequenced: CD4+ T cells from PBMCs. The rearrangement uses TRBV7-9 and TRBJ2-3, with D possibly being TRBD2 (6 bases). CDR3 nucleotide sequence: TGTGCCAGCAGCTTTAGCGGTAGCACAGATACGCAGTATTTT. It codes for CASSFSGSTDTQYF.